This T cell receptor beta chain appears in the sequencing data of a study of cytomegalovirus exposure and HLA in healthy donors. Per the germline V gene, CDR1 is SQVTM and CDR2 is ANQGSEA. V shed 0 bases and J 6 bases; nucleotides not matched to a gene: 15. CDR3 length equals 17 residues. The PCR ran on 60 Vbeta and 13 Jbeta primers. The table came from immunoSEQ multiplex PCR; TCRdb's copy has only in-frame clones and leaves some out. The sample includes some 120,000 clones, about 80% of them seen just once. Note on this clone: Its antigen is undetermined.

Notes on the study in general: Donor immune exposure was known only as CMV serostatus. Likely technical artifact: a cluster of highly shared sequence variants. For TCR beta chains, V- and J-gene trimming was later linked to a missense DCLRE1C variant.

The TCR sequence derives from a male donor in good health and CMV-seronegative. The chain joins TRBV29-1 to TRBJ2-7; 9 bases are shared with TRBD1. The sequenced material came from PBMCs. In nucleotides, the CDR3 is TGCAGCGTTGAAGATCCTGGGGGACAGGGAGTATCGGGCGAGCAGTACTTC. It encodes CSVEDPGGQGVSGEQYF.